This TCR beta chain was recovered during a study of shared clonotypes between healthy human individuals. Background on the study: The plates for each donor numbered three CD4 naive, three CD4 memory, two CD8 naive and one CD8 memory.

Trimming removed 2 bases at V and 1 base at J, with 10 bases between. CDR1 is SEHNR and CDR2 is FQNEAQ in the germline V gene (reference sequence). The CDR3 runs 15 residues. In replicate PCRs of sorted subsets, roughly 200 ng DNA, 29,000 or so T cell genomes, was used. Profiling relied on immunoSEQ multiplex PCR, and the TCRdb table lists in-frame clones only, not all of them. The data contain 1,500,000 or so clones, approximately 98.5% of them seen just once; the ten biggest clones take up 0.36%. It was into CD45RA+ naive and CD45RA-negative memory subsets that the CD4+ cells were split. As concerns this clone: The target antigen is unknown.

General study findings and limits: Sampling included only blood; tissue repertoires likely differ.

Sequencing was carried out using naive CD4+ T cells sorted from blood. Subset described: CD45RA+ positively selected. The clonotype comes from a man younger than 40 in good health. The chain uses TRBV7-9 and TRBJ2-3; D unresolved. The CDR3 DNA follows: TGTGCCAGCAGCTTAAATCCCCTACGCACAGATACGCAGTATTTT. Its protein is CASSLNPLRTDTQYF.